The 8 T cell receptor beta chains below were found in one sample sequenced in a study of blood T cell repertoires in COVID-19. Using immunoSEQ multiplex PCR, the repertoire was profiled, and TCRdb retains in-frame clones only, with some absent. Of tens of thousands of clones listed, approximately 89% are singletons. The material sequenced was peripheral blood. The source of these receptors is a man aged 60-69 years with active COVID-19.

The chain couples TRBV29-1 to TRBJ2-4; weak D call: TRBD2 (5 bases). Germline CDR1 is SQVTM and CDR2 is ANQGSEA. The CDR3 runs to 14 residues. Trimming pared 5 bases from V and 0 bases from J, leaving 11 bases between. The CDR3, as DNA: TGCAGCGTTCGCAACGGACTAGCCAAAAACATTCAGTACTTC. It is translated as CSVRNGLAKNIQYF. Full variable domain (missing parts from reference TRBV29-1 and TRBJ2-4): SAVISQKPSRDICQRGTSLTIQCQVDSQVTMMFWYRQQPGQSLTLIATANQGSEATYESGFVIDKFPISRPNLTFSTLTVSNMSPEDSSIYLCSVRNGLAKNIQYFGAGTRLSVL.

The V gene is TRBV19, the J gene TRBJ2-3; perhaps TRBD2 as D (5 bases). Per the germline V gene, CDR1 is LNHDA and CDR2 is SQIVND (reference sequence). The CDR3 has 13 residues. Trimming took off 5 bases at V and 8 bases at J, with 14 bases between the two ends. Written as DNA, the CDR3 is TGTGCCAGTAGTGGAGCCGTCCGGGGTACGCAGTATTTT. This codes for CASSGAVRGTQYF.

This chain connects TRBV12-5 to TRBJ2-3, with 7 bases fitting TRBD2. Germline-derived CDR1 and CDR2 are LGHNT and FRNRAP. This CDR3 is built from 15 residues. V lost 6 bases to trimming and J lost 2 bases; unmatched junction nucleotides: 8. The CDR3, as DNA: TGTGCTAGTGGATGGACCAGCGGGAACACAGATACGCAGTATTTT. It is translated as CASGWTSGNTDTQYF.

The V gene is TRBV19, the J gene TRBJ1-5; the D is unclear. Trimming shortened V by 5 bases and J by 7 bases, and 15 bases separated the two germline ends. Germline V gene data show CDR1 as LNHDA and CDR2 as SQIVND (reference sequence). CDR3 length equals 14 residues. The CDR3 sequence is CASSRSPGWQPQHF. The CDR3, as DNA: TGTGCCAGTAGTCGGAGTCCTGGGTGGCAGCCCCAGCATTTT.

The chain has TRBV3-1 (or the pseudogene TRBV3-2) and TRBJ2-3; 9 bases fit TRBD2. Germline values: CDR1 LGHDT, CDR2 YNNKEL (reference sequence). The CDR3 spans 14 residues. Germline trimming cut 4 bases from V and 13 bases from J; bases unmatched to any gene: 12. In DNA, the CDR3 is TGTGCCAGCAGCCCACGACGCCAGACTAGCGGAAAGTATTTT. Translating gives CASSPRRQTSGKYF.

The gene calls are TRBV19 and TRBJ1-1, with D tentatively TRBD1 (5 bases). The CDR3 extends over 14 amino acids. The V end lost 7 bases, the J end lost 6 bases, and 18 bases lay between the germline ends. Germline CDR1 LNHDA, CDR2 SQIVND (reference sequence). The CDR3 DNA reads TGTGCCAGTAAAGTTACAGGCGAAGGGCCTGAAGCTTTCTTT. The encoded protein is CASKVTGEGPEAFF.

The gene calls are TRBV29-1 and TRBJ2-6; tentative D call: TRBD1 (5 bases). This CDR3 spans 16 amino acids. Germline V gives CDR1 SQVTM, CDR2 ANQGSEA. V shed 1 base and J shed 2 bases, with 12 bases lying between them. Here the CDR3 DNA reads TGCAGCGTTGAAGGCGTTGAAGGGGCTGGGGCCAACGTCCTGACTTTC. Translation: CSVEGVEGAGANVLTF. The full variable domain, in which reference TRBV29-1 and TRBJ2-6 provide the parts outside the CDR3, is SAVISQKPSRDICQRGTSLTIQCQVDSQVTMMFWYRQQPGQSLTLIATANQGSEATYESGFVIDKFPISRPNLTFSTLTVSNMSPEDSSIYLCSVEGVEGAGANVLTFGAGSRLTVL.

CDR3 in DNA: TGTGCCAGCAGGCGCAGTAGCGGGTGGGAGACCCAGTACTTC. It translates to CASRRSSGWETQYF. The V call is TRBV6-5, the J call TRBJ2-5; TRBD2 matches 7 bases. V lost 6 bases, J lost 5 bases, and 9 bases stayed unmatched. There are 14 residues in the CDR3. Germline V gene lookup returns CDR1 MNHEY and CDR2 SVGAGI.